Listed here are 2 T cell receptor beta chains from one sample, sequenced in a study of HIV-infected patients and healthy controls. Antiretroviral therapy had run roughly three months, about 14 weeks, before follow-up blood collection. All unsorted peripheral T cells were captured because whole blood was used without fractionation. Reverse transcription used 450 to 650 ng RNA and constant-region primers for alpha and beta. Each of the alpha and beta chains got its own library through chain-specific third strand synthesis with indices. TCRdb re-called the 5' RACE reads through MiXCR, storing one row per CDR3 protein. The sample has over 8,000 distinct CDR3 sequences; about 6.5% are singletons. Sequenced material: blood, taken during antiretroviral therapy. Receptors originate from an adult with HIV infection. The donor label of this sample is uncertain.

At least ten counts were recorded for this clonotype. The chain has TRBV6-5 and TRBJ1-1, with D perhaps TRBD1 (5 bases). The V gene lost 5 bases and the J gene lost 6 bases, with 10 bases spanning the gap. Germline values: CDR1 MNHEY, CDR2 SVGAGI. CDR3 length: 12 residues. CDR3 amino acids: CASSPGGAEAFF. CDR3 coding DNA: TGTGCCAGCAGTCCTGGGGGGGCTGAAGCTTTCTTT.

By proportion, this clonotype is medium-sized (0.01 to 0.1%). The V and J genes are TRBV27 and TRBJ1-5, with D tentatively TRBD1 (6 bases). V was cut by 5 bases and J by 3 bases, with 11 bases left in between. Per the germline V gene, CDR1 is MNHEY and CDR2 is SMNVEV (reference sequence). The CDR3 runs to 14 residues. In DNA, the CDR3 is TGTGCCAGCAGTCTTGGACAGCCCAATCAGCCCCAGCATTTT. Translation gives CASSLGQPNQPQHF.